The clone carrying this T cell receptor beta chain was picked up one time. Trimming cost V 6 bases and J 10 bases, with 15 bases left between them. The CDR3 sequence is 12 residues long. Looked up from germline, CDR1 is MNHEY and CDR2 is SVGAGI. Clones were sequenced by immunoSEQ multiplex PCR, and TCRdb holds only the in-frame ones, with some missing. Altogether some 200,000 clones are present, around 90% being singletons, with the ten largest covering under 6.5%. These data are taken from a study of blood T cell repertoires in COVID-19. Source material: peripheral blood. The TCR comes from a middle-aged man with active or convalescent COVID-19. This chain connects TRBV6-5 to TRBJ1-1; a possible D gene is TRBD1 (5 bases). The CDR3 loop is CASSYGSQGAFF. DNA for the CDR3: TGTGCCAGCAGCTATGGATCGCAGGGAGCTTTCTTT.